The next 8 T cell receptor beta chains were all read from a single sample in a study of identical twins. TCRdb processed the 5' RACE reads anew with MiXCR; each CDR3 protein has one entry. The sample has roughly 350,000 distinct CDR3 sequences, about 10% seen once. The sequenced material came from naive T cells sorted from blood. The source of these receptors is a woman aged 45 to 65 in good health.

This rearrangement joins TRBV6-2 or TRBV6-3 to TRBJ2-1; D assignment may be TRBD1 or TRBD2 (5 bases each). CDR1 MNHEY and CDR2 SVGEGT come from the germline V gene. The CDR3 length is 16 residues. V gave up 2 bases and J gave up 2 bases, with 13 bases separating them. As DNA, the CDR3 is TGTGCCAGCAGTTACGTGGGGGAGTTCCCCTACAATGAGCAGTTCTTC. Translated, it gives CASSYVGEFPYNEQFF.

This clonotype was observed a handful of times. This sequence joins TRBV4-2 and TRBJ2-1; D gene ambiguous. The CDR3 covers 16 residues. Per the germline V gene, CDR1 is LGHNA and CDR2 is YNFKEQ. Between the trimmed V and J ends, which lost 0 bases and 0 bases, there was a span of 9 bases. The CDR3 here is CASSQDARSSYNEQFF. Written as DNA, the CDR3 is TGTGCCAGCAGCCAAGACGCTCGGAGCTCCTACAATGAGCAGTTCTTC.

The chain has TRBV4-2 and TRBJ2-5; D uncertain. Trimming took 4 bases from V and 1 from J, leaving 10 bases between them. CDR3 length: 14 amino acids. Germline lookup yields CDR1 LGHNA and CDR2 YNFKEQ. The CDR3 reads CASSRYPGQETQYF. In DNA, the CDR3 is TGTGCCAGCAGCCGGTACCCGGGCCAAGAGACCCAGTACTTC.

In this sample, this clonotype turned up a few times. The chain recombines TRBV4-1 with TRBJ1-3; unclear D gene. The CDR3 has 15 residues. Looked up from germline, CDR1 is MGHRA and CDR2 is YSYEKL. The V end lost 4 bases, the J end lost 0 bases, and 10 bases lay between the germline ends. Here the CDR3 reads CASSPTPSSGNTIYF. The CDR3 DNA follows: TGCGCCAGCAGCCCGACACCTTCCTCTGGAAACACCATATATTTT.

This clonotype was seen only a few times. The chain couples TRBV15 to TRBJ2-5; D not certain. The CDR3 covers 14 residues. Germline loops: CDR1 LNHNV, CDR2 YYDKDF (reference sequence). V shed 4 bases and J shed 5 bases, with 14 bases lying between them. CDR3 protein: CATSTWSVGETQYF. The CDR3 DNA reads TGTGCCACCAGCACCTGGAGTGTGGGGGAGACCCAGTACTTC.

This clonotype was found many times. CDR3 nucleotide sequence: TGTGCCATCAGTGGACAAAGAGGGAGTAGCGGCACCGGGGAGCTGTTTTTT. This translates into CAISGQRGSSGTGELFF. The chain couples TRBV10-3 to TRBJ2-2; maybe TRBD2 (6 bases). This CDR3 contains 17 residues. Trimming took off 4 bases at V and 4 bases at J, with 19 bases between the two ends. From germline, CDR1 is ENHRY and CDR2 SYGVKD.

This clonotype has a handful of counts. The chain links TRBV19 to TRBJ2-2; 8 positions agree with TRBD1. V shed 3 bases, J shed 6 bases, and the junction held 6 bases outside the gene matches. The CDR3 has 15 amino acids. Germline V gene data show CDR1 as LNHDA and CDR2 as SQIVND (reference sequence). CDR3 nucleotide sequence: TGTGCCAGTAGTATCCCAGGGGGCATCGCCGGGGAGCTGTTTTTT. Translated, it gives CASSIPGGIAGELFF.

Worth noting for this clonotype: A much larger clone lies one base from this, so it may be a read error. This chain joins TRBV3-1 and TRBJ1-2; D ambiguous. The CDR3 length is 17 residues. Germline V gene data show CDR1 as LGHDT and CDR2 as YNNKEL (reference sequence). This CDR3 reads CASSPAVGGISNYGYAF. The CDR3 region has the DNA TGTGCCAGCAGCCCGGCGGTTGGCGGCATCTCTAACTATGGCTACGCCTTC. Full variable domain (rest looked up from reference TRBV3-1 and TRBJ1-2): DTAVSQTPKYLVTQMGNDKSIKCEQNLGHDTMYWYKQDSKKFLKIMFSYNNKELIINETVPNRFSPKSPDKAHLNLHINSLELGDSAVYFCASSPAVGGISNYGYAFGSGTRLTVV.